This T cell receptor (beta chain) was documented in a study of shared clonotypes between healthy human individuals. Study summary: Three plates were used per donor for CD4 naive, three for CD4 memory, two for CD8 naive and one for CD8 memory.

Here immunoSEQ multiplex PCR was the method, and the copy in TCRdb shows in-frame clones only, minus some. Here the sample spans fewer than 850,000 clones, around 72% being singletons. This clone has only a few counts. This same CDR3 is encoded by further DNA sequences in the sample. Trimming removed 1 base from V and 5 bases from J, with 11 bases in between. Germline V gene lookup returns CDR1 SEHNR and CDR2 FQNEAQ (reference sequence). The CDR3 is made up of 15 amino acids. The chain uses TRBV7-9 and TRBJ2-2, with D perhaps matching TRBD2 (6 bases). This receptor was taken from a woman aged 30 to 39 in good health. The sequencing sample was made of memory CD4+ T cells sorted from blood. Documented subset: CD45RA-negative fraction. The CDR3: CASSLGLDSTGELFF. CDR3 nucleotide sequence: TGTGCCAGCAGCTTAGGACTAGATTCTACCGGGGAGCTGTTTTTT.